One T cell receptor (beta chain) is described in this entry. This specimen comes from a study of T cell responses to AZD1222 COVID-19 vaccine. The CDR3 contains 14 residues. V gave up 0 bases and J gave up 3 bases; unmatched junction bases: 5. CDR1 is GTSNPN, CDR2 SVGIG, per germline (reference sequence). Data came from immunoSEQ multiplex PCR; TCRdb stores just in-frame clones and leaves some out. The data hold under 80,000 clones, with roughly 88% observed a single time. The chain has TRBV30 and TRBJ2-7, with 7 positions matching TRBD1. The receptor comes from an adult in good health. Sequencing used peripheral blood, obtained on day 0 of AZD1222 vaccination. CDR3 DNA: TGTGCCTGGAGTGTACAGGGGTTAGACTACGAGCAGTACTTC. Encoded protein: CAWSVQGLDYEQYF.